A selection of T cell receptor beta chains follows, all from one sample in a study of T cells in localized non-small cell lung cancer. Assay: immunoSEQ multiplex PCR; the TCRdb copy retains only in-frame clones and omits some. This table has around 34,000 clones, just over 90% appearing once. Sequenced material: peripheral blood, taken before any cancer treatment. These receptors all stem from a female donor at least 60 years old with stage I lung adenocarcinoma. CDR3s include the opening cysteine and the closing phenylalanine or tryptophan. A D gene is named only where the DNA matches it firmly. The size entry is marked missing in some rows and otherwise reads once, few, many or a size class.

TRBJ2-7 | NA | TRBV9 | TRBD2 | TGTGCCAGCAGCGTATCTAGCGGGGGAACCTACGAGCAGTACTTC | CASSVSSGGTYEQYF
TRBJ2-2 | NA | TRBV27 | NA | TGTGCCACCAAAAGGGGGAGGGGTGTTGCCGGGGAGCTGTTTTTT | CATKRGRGVAGELFF
TRBJ1-5 | NA | TRBV27 | TRBD1 | TGTGCCAGCAATCCCTTCGGACAGGGGGAAGATCAGCCCCAGCATTTT | CASNPFGQGEDQPQHF
TRBJ2-1 | NA | TRBV7-2 | NA | TGTGCCAGCAGCCGACAAGGGGTCTACAATGAGCAGTTCTTC | CASSRQGVYNEQFF
TRBJ1-5 | NA | TRBV11-3 | NA | TGTGCCAGCAGCACAGGGTTGGGGAACAATCAGCCCCAGCATTTT | CASSTGLGNNQPQHF
TRBJ1-3 | NA | TRBV19 | NA | TGTGCCAGTAGTCCCGGGCTTCCCTCTGGAAACACCATATATTTT | CASSPGLPSGNTIYF
TRBJ2-5 | once | TRBV5-4 | NA | TGTGCCAGCAGCTTGAGGGCAAACCAAGAGACCCAGTACTTC | CASSLRANQETQYF
TRBJ2-5 | NA | TRBV5-1 | TRBD2 | TGCGCCAGCAGCCCCCAGCGGCAGGGGCAACGTAGCGGGAGCGAGACCCAGTACTTC | CASSPQRQGQRSGSETQYF
TRBJ1-4 | NA | TRBV6-1 | NA | TGTGCCCTCCGGGGGGTTAATGAAAAACTGTTTTTT | CALRGVNEKLFF
TRBJ2-5 | NA | TRBV10-3 | NA | TGTGCCATCAGTCGCGACCCCGGCGAGACCCAGTACTTC | CAISRDPGETQYF
TRBJ2-5 | NA | TRBV19 | NA | TGTGCCAGTAGTATAGATGGGGGCGGGAAGACCCAGTACTTC | CASSIDGGGKTQYF
TRBJ1-1 | NA | TRBV30 | TRBD1 | TGTGCCTGGAGTAACAGGGGAGACACTGAAGCTTTCTTT | CAWSNRGDTEAFF
TRBJ2-3 | NA | TRBV7-9 | TRBD2 | TGTGCCAGCAGCTTAGTTCTAGCGGGAGGCACAGATACGCAGTATTTT | CASSLVLAGGTDTQYF
TRBJ1-5 | NA | TRBV6-5 | NA | TGTGCCAGCGGGAGGCCGGGGGGCAATCAGCCCCAGCATTTT | CASGRPGGNQPQHF
TRBJ1-1 | once | TRBV28 | NA | TGTGCCAGCAGTTCCTCCCAGATTTCCACTGAAGCTTTCTTT | CASSSSQISTEAFF
TRBJ2-3 | NA | TRBV6-6 | NA | TGTGCCAGCAGTTACTCGAGGCCAGATACGCAGTATTTT | CASSYSRPDTQYF
TRBJ1-2 | NA | TRBV9 | NA | TGTGCCAGCAGCGTAGGTCCCACCCCAGCTAACTATGGCTACACCTTC | CASSVGPTPANYGYTF
TRBJ1-2 | NA | TRBV6-4 | NA | TGTGCCAGCAGCGGAGGATTCGGACAGAAAGCCTATGGCTACACCTTC | CASSGGFGQKAYGYTF
TRBJ2-1 | NA | TRBV11-3 | NA | TGTGCCAGCAGCTTAGATCGATCCCCAGGGAATGAGCAGTTCTTC | CASSLDRSPGNEQFF
TRBJ2-1 | NA | TRBV19 | TRBD2 | TGTGCCAGTAGTTCGGGACTAGCGGGGGGCCGGTTCTTC | CASSSGLAGGRFF
TRBJ2-3 | NA | TRBV7-9 | TRBD1 | TGTGCCAGCAGCCGGGACAGTGCTTTCAGGGATACGCAGTATTTT | CASSRDSAFRDTQYF
TRBJ2-7 | NA | TRBV10-3 | NA | TGTGCCATCAGCCAGGGTTCCTACGAGCAGTACTTC | CAISQGSYEQYF
TRBJ2-3 | NA | TRBV4-3 | TRBD2 | TGCGCCAGCAGCCAAGATGGACTAGCGGGGGGGCGTACAGATACGCAGTATTTT | CASSQDGLAGGRTDTQYF
TRBJ2-7 | NA | TRBV28 | NA | TGTGCCAGCAGTCAGGGAGGGGGCTACGAGCAGTACTTC | CASSQGGGYEQYF
TRBJ1-2 | NA | TRBV6-6 | TRBD1 | TGTGCCAGCAGCCAGGGACAGGGGGGCTATGGCTACACCTTC | CASSQGQGGYGYTF
TRBJ2-5 | NA | TRBV10-3 | NA | TGTGCCATCAGGAAACAGGAAGGGTACCAAGAGACCCAGTACTTC | CAIRKQEGYQETQYF
TRBJ1-2 | medium-sized | TRBV7-9 | TRBD1 | TGTGCCAGCAGCTCGGGGACAGGGCACTATGGCTACACCTTC | CASSSGTGHYGYTF
TRBJ2-3 | NA | TRBV7-3 | TRBD2 | TGTGCCAGCAGCGCGCGGACTAGCGGGAGAACAGATACGCAGTATTTT | CASSARTSGRTDTQYF
TRBJ1-3 | NA | TRBV7-9 | TRBD1 | TGTGCCAGCAGCTCCAATTTTAGGACAGGCGGCTCTGGAAACACCATATATTTT | CASSSNFRTGGSGNTIYF
TRBJ1-5 | NA | TRBV5-6 | TRBD1 | TGTGCCAGCAGCCGGGGACAGAGCAATCAGCCCCAGCATTTT | CASSRGQSNQPQHF
TRBJ1-2 | NA | TRBV4-3 | TRBD1 | TGCGCCAGCAGCCAAGATTGGGGGACAGGGGCCCTTTTCGGCTACACCTTC | CASSQDWGTGALFGYTF
TRBJ2-5 | NA | TRBV7-7 | NA | TGTGCCAGCAGCGCTAATGGGAAAGAGACCCAGTACTTC | CASSANGKETQYF
TRBJ2-2 | NA | TRBV14 | TRBD1 | TGTGCCAGCAGCCTGCTTCCGGGACAGGGATCGTCCGGGGAGCTGTTTTTT | CASSLLPGQGSSGELFF
TRBJ2-1 | NA | TRBV10-3 | NA | TGTGCCATCAACCCAAGGGGGGGCTCCTACAATGAGCAGTTCTTC | CAINPRGGSYNEQFF
TRBJ1-1 | NA | TRBV19 | NA | TGTGCCAGTAGTATGAGGCGAGGAGCTGAAGCTTTCTTT | CASSMRRGAEAFF
TRBJ1-2 | NA | TRBV11-2 | NA | TGTGCCAGCAGCTTCCGGGGCAACTATGGCTACACCTTC | CASSFRGNYGYTF
TRBJ1-1 | NA | TRBV30 | TRBD1 | TGTGCCTGGAGTCTGTCAGGGGGCACTGAAGCTTTCTTT | CAWSLSGGTEAFF
TRBJ1-5 | NA | TRBV6-6 | TRBD1 | TGTGCCAGCAGTTCTGGACAGGGAAGCAATCAGCCCCAGCATTTT | CASSSGQGSNQPQHF
TRBJ1-2 | NA | TRBV10-3 | TRBD1 | TGTGCCATCAGAGTTGTGACAGGGAGTTATGGCTACACCTTC | CAIRVVTGSYGYTF
TRBJ2-2 | NA | TRBV4-2 | NA | TGTGCCAGCAGCCAAGCGCAGGGTGTCACCGGGGAGCCGTTTTTT | CASSQAQGVTGEPFF
TRBJ1-1 | NA | TRBV7-2 | NA | TGTGCCAGCAGCTTAGAACCGGGACGCACTGAAGCTTTCTTT | CASSLEPGRTEAFF
TRBJ1-4 | NA | TRBV7-9 | NA | TGTGCCAGCAGCTTAAGTAATGAAAAACTGTTTTTT | CASSLSNEKLFF